The table lists the clone carrying this T cell receptor beta chain with a few counts. Under the authors' procedure: By means of reference gene primer amplification, nucleated cell counts were estimated. Assay: immunoSEQ multiplex PCR; the TCRdb copy retains only in-frame clones and omits some. That table gives V, J and clone size, and the DNA gave D and trimming. This repertoire shows approximately 19,000 clones, 85% to 90% found once; its top ten account for 11%. The sample is drawn from a study of blood T cell repertoires in COVID-19. Overall study: The samples span acute and convalescent COVID-19 from the United States, Italy and Spain. The cDNA or gDNA used as material had been derived from T cells, B-cell-depleted T cells, or PBMCs.

CDR1 and CDR2 (germline): SNHLY, FYNNEI. The CDR3 is 12 amino acids. V lost 4 bases and J 5 bases, leaving 8 bases between the germline ends. The receptor was derived from a human donor in a cohort sampled during active COVID-19. The specimen sequenced was peripheral blood. The J gene is TRBJ1-2, the V gene TRBV2; no clear D gene. CDR3 sequence (DNA): TGTGCCAGCAGTGGATTTGCGTATGGCTACACCTTC. Amino acids: CASSGFAYGYTF.